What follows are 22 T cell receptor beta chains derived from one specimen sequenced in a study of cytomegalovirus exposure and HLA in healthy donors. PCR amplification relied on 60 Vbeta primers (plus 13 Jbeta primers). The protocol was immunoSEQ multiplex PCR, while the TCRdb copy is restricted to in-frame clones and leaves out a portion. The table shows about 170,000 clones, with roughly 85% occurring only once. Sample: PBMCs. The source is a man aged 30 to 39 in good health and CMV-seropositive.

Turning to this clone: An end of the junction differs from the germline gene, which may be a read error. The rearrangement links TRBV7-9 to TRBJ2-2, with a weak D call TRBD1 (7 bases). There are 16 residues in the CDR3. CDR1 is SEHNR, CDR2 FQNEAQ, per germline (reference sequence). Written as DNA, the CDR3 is TGTTCCAGCAGCCTCGCGGGGCAGGGGGTCTACGGGGAGCTGTTTTTT. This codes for CSSSLAGQGVYGELFF.

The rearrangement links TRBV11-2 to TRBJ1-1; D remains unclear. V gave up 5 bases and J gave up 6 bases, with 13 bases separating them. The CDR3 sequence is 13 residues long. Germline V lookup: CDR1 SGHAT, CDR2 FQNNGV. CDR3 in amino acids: CASSPWGGPEAFF. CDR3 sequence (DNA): TGTGCCAGCAGCCCGTGGGGAGGCCCTGAAGCTTTCTTT. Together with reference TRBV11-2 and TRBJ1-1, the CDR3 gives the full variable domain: EAGVAQSPRYKIIEKRQSVAFWCNPISGHATLYWYQQILGQGPKLLIQFQNNGVVDDSQLPKDRFSAERLKGVDSTLKIQPAKLEDSAVYLCASSPWGGPEAFFGQGTRLTVV.

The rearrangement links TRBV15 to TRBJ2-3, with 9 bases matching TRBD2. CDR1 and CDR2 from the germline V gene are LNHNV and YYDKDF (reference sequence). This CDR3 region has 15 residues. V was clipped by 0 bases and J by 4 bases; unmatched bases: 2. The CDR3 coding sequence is TGTGCCACCAGCAGAGATGCGGGAGGGCCAGATACGCAGTATTTT. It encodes CATSRDAGGPDTQYF. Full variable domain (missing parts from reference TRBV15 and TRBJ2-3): DAMVIQNPRYQVTQFGKPVTLSCSQTLNHNVMYWYQQKSSQAPKLLFHYYDKDFNNEADTPDNFQSRRPNTSFCFLDIRSPGLGDTAMYLCATSRDAGGPDTQYFGPGTRLTVL.

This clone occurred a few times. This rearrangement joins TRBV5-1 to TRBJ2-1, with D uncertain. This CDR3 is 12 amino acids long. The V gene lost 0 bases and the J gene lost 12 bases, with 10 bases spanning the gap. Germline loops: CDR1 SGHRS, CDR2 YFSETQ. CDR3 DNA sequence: TGCGCCAGCAGCTTGGAGGCCGGCGGGCAGTTCTTC. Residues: CASSLEAGGQFF.

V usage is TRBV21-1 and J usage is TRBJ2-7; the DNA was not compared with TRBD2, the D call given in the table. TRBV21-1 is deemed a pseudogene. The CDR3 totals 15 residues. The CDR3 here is CASSKERRRIDEQYV. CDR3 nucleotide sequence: TGTGCCAGCAGCAAAGAACGTAGGCGGATCGACGAGCAGTACGTC.

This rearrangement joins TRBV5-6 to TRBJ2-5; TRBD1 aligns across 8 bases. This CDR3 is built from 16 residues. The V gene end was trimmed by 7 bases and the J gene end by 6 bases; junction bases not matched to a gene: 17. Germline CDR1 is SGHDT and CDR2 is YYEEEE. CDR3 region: CASGTPLGQGGQTQYF. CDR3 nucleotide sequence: TGTGCCAGCGGGACCCCGCTAGGACAGGGCGGACAGACCCAGTACTTC.

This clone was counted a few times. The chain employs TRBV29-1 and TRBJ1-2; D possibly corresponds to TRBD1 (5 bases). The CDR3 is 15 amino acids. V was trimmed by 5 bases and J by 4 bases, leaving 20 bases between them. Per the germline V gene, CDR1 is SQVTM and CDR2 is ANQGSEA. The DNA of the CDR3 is TGCAGCGTTTTCGACGGGGGAGAGACCCGCTATGGCTACACCTTC. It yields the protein CSVFDGGETRYGYTF.

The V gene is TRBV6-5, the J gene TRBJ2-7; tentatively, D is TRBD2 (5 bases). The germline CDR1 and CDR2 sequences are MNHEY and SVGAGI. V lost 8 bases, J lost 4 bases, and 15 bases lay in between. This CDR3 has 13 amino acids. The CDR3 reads CASWAARGYEQYF. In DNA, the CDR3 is TGTGCCAGCTGGGCAGCAAGAGGGTACGAGCAGTACTTC.

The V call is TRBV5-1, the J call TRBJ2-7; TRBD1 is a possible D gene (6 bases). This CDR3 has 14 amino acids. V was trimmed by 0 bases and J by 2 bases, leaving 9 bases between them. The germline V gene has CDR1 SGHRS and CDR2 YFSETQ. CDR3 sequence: CASSLATGTYEQYF. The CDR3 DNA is TGCGCCAGCAGCTTGGCCACAGGGACCTACGAGCAGTACTTC.

The chain's CDR3 is CASSETGWNQPQHF. The CDR3 region has the DNA TGTGCCAGCAGTGAGACGGGATGGAATCAGCCCCAGCATTTT. The chain links TRBV25-1 to TRBJ1-5, with D unclear. The CDR3 spans 14 residues. CDR1 and CDR2 (germline): MGHDK, SYGVNS. The V end was cut by 3 bases, the J end by 4 bases, with 10 bases between. Combining the CDR3 with reference TRBV25-1 and TRBJ1-5 gives the whole variable domain EADIYQTPRYLVIGTGKKITLECSQTMGHDKMYWYQQDPGMELHLIHYSYGVNSTEKGDLSSESTVSRIRTEHFPLTLESARPSHTSQYLCASSETGWNQPQHFGDGTRLSIL.

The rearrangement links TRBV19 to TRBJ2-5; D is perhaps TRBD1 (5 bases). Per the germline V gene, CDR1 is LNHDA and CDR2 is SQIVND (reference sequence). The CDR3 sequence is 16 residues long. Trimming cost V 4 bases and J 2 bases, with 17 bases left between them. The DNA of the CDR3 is TGTGCCAGTAGTACCCGATACAGGCAGCCACAAGAGACCCAGTACTTC. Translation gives CASSTRYRQPQETQYF.

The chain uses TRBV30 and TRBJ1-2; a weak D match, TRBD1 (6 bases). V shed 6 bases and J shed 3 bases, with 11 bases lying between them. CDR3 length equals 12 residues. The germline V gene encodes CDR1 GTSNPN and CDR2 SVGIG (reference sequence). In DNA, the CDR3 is TGTGCCTGTAAGGGGGTGGACTATGGCTACACCTTC. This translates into CACKGVDYGYTF.

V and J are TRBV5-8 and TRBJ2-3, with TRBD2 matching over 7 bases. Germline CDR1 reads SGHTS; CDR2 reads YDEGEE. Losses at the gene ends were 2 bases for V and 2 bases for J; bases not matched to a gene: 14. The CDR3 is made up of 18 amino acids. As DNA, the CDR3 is TGTGCCAGCAGCTTTATCTCTGGGCGGGAGATTTTCACAGATACGCAGTATTTT. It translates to CASSFISGREIFTDTQYF.

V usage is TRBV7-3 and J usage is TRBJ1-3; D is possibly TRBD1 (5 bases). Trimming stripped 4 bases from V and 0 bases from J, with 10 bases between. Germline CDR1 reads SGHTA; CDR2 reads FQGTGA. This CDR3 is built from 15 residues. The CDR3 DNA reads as TGTGCCAGCAGCTCGGGACTGTTCTCTGGAAACACCATATATTTT. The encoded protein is CASSSGLFSGNTIYF.

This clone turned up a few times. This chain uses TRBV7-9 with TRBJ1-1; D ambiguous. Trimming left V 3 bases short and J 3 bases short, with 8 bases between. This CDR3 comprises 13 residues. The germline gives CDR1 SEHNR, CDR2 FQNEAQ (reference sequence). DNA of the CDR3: TGTGCCAGCAGCTTCGTGGCAGACACTGAAGCTTTCTTT. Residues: CASSFVADTEAFF.

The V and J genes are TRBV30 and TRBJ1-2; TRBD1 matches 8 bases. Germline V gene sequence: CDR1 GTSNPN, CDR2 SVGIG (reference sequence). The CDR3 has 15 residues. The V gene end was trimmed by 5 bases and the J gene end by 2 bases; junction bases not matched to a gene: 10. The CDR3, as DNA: TGTGCCTGGTCCCACCAGGGGGCCAGGAACTATGGCTACACCTTC. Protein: CAWSHQGARNYGYTF.

The CDR3 bases are TGTGCCAGCAGCCAACAGGATATCTCGAGCACCGGGGAGCTGTTTTTT. This gives the protein CASSQQDISSTGELFF. This chain joins TRBV7-6 and TRBJ2-2, with D perhaps TRBD1 (5 bases). This CDR3 region has 16 residues. Germline CDR1 SGHVS, CDR2 FNYEAQ. Trimming pared 5 bases from V and 4 bases from J, leaving 17 bases between.

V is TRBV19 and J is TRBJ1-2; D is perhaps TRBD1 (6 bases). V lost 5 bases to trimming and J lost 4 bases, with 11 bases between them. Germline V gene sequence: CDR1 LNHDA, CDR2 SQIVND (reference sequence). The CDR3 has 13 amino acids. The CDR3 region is CASSRTDLYGYTF. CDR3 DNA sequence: TGTGCCAGTAGTCGGACAGACCTCTATGGCTACACCTTC.

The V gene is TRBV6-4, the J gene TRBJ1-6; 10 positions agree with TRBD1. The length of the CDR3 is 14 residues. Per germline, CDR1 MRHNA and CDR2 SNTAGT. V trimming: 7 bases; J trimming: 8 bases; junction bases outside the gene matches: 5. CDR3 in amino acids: CASIGDRGYSPLHF. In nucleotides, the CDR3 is TGTGCCAGCATTGGGGACAGGGGTTATTCACCCCTCCACTTT.

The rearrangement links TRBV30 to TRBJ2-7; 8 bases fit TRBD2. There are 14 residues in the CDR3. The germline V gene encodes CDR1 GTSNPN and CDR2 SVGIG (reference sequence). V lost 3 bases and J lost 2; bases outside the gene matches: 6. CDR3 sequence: CAWSVTSGAYEQYF. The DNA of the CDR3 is TGTGCCTGGAGCGTCACTAGCGGCGCCTACGAGCAGTACTTC.

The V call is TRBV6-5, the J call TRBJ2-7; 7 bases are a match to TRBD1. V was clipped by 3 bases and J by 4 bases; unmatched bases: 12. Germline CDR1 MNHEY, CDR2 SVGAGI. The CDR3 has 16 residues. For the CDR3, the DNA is TGTGCCAGCAGTTATCCCGGACAGGAGCTACCTTACGAGCAGTACGTC. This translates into CASSYPGQELPYEQYV.

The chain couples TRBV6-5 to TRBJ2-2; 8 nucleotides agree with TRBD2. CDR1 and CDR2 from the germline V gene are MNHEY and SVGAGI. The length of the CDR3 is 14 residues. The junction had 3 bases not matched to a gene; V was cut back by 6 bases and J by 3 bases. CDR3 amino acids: CASRPSGYTGELFF. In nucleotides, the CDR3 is TGTGCCAGCAGACCTAGCGGGTACACCGGGGAGCTGTTTTTT.